These T cell receptor beta chains were read from a single sample in a study of regulatory T cells in long-lasting Graves disease. TCRdb itself ran the multiplex PCR reads through MiXCR, one entry per CDR3 protein. This sample carries around 450,000 distinct CDR3 sequences, 15% of them seen once, and the ten largest clones take about 7.8%. This same sample was also part of a study on T cells in Graves' hyperthyroidism and ophthalmopathy.

The source material was peripheral blood mononuclear cells (PBMCs), sampled at new diagnosis, from a patient treated with antithyroid drugs. These receptors all stem from a middle-aged woman with Graves disease. Each CDR3 is given with its conserved first and last residue. Each record gives: J gene, clone size, D gene, V gene, CDR3 protein, CDR3 DNA. A D gene is named only where the DNA matches it firmly. Clone size is shown for a subset of rows, as once, few, many or a class of expanded clone.

J gene: TRBJ1-5
clone size: -
D gene: -
V gene: TRBV6-1
CDR3 protein: CASSEAVAGVDYSNQPQHF
CDR3 DNA: TGTGCCAGCAGTGAAGCGGTGGCAGGAGTAGATTATAGCAATCAGCCCCAGCATTTT

J gene: TRBJ2-3
clone size: -
D gene: TRBD2
V gene: TRBV20-1
CDR3 protein: CSARGLAGFADTQYF
CDR3 DNA: TGCAGTGCTAGAGGCCTAGCGGGATTCGCAGATACGCAGTATTTT

J gene: TRBJ2-7
clone size: many
D gene: -
V gene: TRBV28
CDR3 protein: CASSFNWTVTYEQYF
CDR3 DNA: TGTGCCAGCAGTTTTAATTGGACAGTTACCTACGAGCAGTACTTC

J gene: TRBJ1-3
clone size: few
D gene: -
V gene: TRBV20-1
CDR3 protein: CSARDDRTGNTIYF
CDR3 DNA: TGCAGTGCTAGAGACGACAGGACTGGAAACACCATATATTTT

J gene: TRBJ1-5
clone size: many
D gene: -
V gene: TRBV30
CDR3 protein: CAWSGFGVAQHF
CDR3 DNA: TGTGCCTGGAGTGGTTTTGGGGTGGCCCAGCATTTT

J gene: TRBJ2-7
clone size: few
D gene: TRBD2
V gene: TRBV5-5
CDR3 protein: CASSQLPPSATSGRYEQYF
CDR3 DNA: TGTGCCAGCAGCCAGCTACCACCGTCGGCGACTAGCGGGAGATACGAGCAGTACTTC

J gene: TRBJ2-7
clone size: many
D gene: -
V gene: TRBV28
CDR3 protein: CASSFGGRGYEQYF
CDR3 DNA: TGTGCCAGCAGTTTCGGGGGGCGCGGGTACGAGCAGTACTTC

J gene: TRBJ2-7
clone size: -
D gene: -
V gene: TRBV6-9
CDR3 protein: CASSYRPGGSSYEQYF
CDR3 DNA: TGTGCCAGCAGTTACCGTCCAGGGGGGAGCTCCTACGAGCAGTACTTC

J gene: TRBJ2-7
clone size: few
D gene: -
V gene: TRBV20-1
CDR3 protein: CSASRPGTSVLWEQYF
CDR3 DNA: TGCAGTGCTAGCCGTCCAGGGACATCGGTCTTGTGGGAGCAGTACTTC

J gene: TRBJ2-7
clone size: many
D gene: TRBD2
V gene: TRBV10-3
CDR3 protein: CAISDSAGGFEQYF
CDR3 DNA: TGTGCCATCAGTGACTCGGCGGGAGGCTTCGAGCAGTACTTC

J gene: TRBJ2-2
clone size: few
D gene: -
V gene: TRBV27
CDR3 protein: CASSLASGWEATGELFF
CDR3 DNA: TGTGCCAGCAGCTTAGCCTCGGGGTGGGAGGCCACCGGGGAGCTGTTTTTT

J gene: TRBJ2-3
clone size: many
D gene: -
V gene: TRBV9
CDR3 protein: CASSVNPGDTQYF
CDR3 DNA: TGTGCCAGCAGCGTAAACCCTGGAGATACGCAGTATTTT

J gene: TRBJ1-6
clone size: many
D gene: -
V gene: TRBV27
CDR3 protein: CASSPETGYSPLHF
CDR3 DNA: TGTGCCAGCAGTCCCGAAACTGGGTATTCACCCCTCCACTTT

J gene: TRBJ2-3
clone size: -
D gene: -
V gene: TRBV7-2
CDR3 protein: CASSLQGGRGTDTQYF
CDR3 DNA: TGTGCCAGCAGCCTACAGGGCGGAAGAGGCACAGATACGCAGTATTTT

J gene: TRBJ1-1
clone size: many
D gene: TRBD1
V gene: TRBV10-3
CDR3 protein: CAIDRGPNTEAFF
CDR3 DNA: TGTGCCATCGACAGGGGGCCGAACACTGAAGCTTTCTTT

J gene: TRBJ2-5
clone size: few
D gene: TRBD2
V gene: TRBV4-2
CDR3 protein: CASSQDYTAGGLKTQYF
CDR3 DNA: TGTGCCAGCAGCCAAGATTATACAGCGGGAGGCTTGAAGACCCAGTACTTC

J gene: TRBJ2-1
clone size: many
D gene: TRBD2
V gene: TRBV12-3/TRBV12-4
CDR3 protein: CASSSTSETNNEQFF
CDR3 DNA: TGTGCCAGCAGTTCGACTAGCGAGACGAACAATGAGCAGTTCTTC

J gene: TRBJ1-2
clone size: many
D gene: -
V gene: TRBV7-9
CDR3 protein: CASSPGLIYGYTF
CDR3 DNA: TGTGCCAGCAGTCCGGGACTGATCTATGGCTACACCTTC

J gene: TRBJ2-7
clone size: -
D gene: -
V gene: TRBV3-1
CDR3 protein: CASSQGSSWSEQYF
CDR3 DNA: TGTGCCAGCAGCCAAGGGTCTAGCTGGAGCGAGCAGTACTTC

J gene: TRBJ1-5
clone size: -
D gene: -
V gene: TRBV4-1
CDR3 protein: CASSQDLRVRNQPQHF
CDR3 DNA: TGCGCCAGCAGCCAAGATTTGAGGGTGCGCAATCAGCCCCAGCATTTT

J gene: TRBJ1-2
clone size: -
D gene: -
V gene: TRBV4-1
CDR3 protein: CASSQSPPGDLYGYTF
CDR3 DNA: TGCGCCAGCAGTCAATCTCCCCCCGGGGACCTCTATGGCTACACCTTC

J gene: TRBJ1-2
clone size: few
D gene: TRBD1
V gene: TRBV14
CDR3 protein: CASSQGRTGLGYGYTF
CDR3 DNA: TGTGCCAGCAGCCAAGGTCGGACAGGGCTAGGCTATGGCTACACCTTC

J gene: TRBJ2-7
clone size: many
D gene: -
V gene: TRBV12-3/TRBV12-4
CDR3 protein: CASSSHGTLTREQYF
CDR3 DNA: TGTGCCAGCAGTTCCCACGGGACCCTCACGAGGGAGCAGTACTTC

J gene: TRBJ2-3
clone size: many
D gene: -
V gene: TRBV11-3
CDR3 protein: CASSPHGGSADTQYF
CDR3 DNA: TGTGCCAGCAGCCCACACGGGGGTTCTGCAGATACGCAGTATTTT

J gene: TRBJ1-1
clone size: -
D gene: -
V gene: TRBV4-1
CDR3 protein: CASSQAGGREAFF
CDR3 DNA: TGCGCCAGCAGCCAAGCCGGGGGTCGGGAAGCTTTCTTT

J gene: TRBJ2-2
clone size: -
D gene: -
V gene: TRBV19
CDR3 protein: CASSIGRVTGELFF
CDR3 DNA: TGTGCCAGTAGTATAGGAAGGGTCACCGGGGAGCTGTTTTTT

J gene: TRBJ2-3
clone size: few
D gene: -
V gene: TRBV18
CDR3 protein: CASSPPVSTDTQYF
CDR3 DNA: TGTGCCAGCTCACCACCGGTTAGCACAGATACGCAGTATTTT

J gene: TRBJ2-1
clone size: many
D gene: TRBD1
V gene: TRBV12-3/TRBV12-4
CDR3 protein: CASSLKGQGRNEQFF
CDR3 DNA: TGTGCCAGCAGTTTGAAGGGACAGGGGAGAAATGAGCAGTTCTTC

J gene: TRBJ2-7
clone size: -
D gene: TRBD2
V gene: TRBV18
CDR3 protein: CASSPRKPGLAGYHYEQYF
CDR3 DNA: TGTGCCAGCTCACCACGCAAACCGGGACTAGCGGGGTACCACTACGAGCAGTACTTC

J gene: TRBJ1-1
clone size: many
D gene: -
V gene: TRBV6-1
CDR3 protein: CASKGRGGQNTEAFF
CDR3 DNA: TGTGCCAGCAAGGGCCGGGGGGGACAGAACACTGAAGCTTTCTTT

J gene: TRBJ2-1
clone size: few
D gene: TRBD1
V gene: TRBV7-6
CDR3 protein: CASNPLPGTEGGEQFF
CDR3 DNA: TGTGCCAGCAACCCCCTCCCCGGGACAGAAGGGGGTGAGCAGTTCTTC

J gene: TRBJ2-3
clone size: -
D gene: TRBD1
V gene: TRBV15
CDR3 protein: CATSRRLGQGTDTQYF
CDR3 DNA: TGTGCCACCAGCAGACGCCTGGGACAGGGTACAGATACGCAGTATTTT

J gene: TRBJ1-2
clone size: many
D gene: TRBD1
V gene: TRBV7-9
CDR3 protein: CASSTPPGQARTYGYTF
CDR3 DNA: TGTGCCAGCAGCACCCCCCCGGGACAGGCTAGGACCTATGGCTACACCTTC

J gene: TRBJ2-1
clone size: -
D gene: -
V gene: TRBV5-4
CDR3 protein: CASSLQAPRDNEQFF
CDR3 DNA: TGTGCCAGCAGCTTGCAGGCTCCCCGAGACAATGAGCAGTTCTTC

J gene: TRBJ2-2
clone size: many
D gene: -
V gene: TRBV2
CDR3 protein: CASSVEGGNTGELFF
CDR3 DNA: TGTGCCAGCAGTGTTGAGGGGGGGAACACCGGGGAGCTGTTTTTT

J gene: TRBJ1-2
clone size: many
D gene: -
V gene: TRBV7-2
CDR3 protein: CASSLARLAGLNYGYTF
CDR3 DNA: TGTGCCAGCAGCTTAGCCCGATTGGCAGGATTAAACTATGGCTACACCTTC

J gene: TRBJ2-1
clone size: -
D gene: TRBD1
V gene: TRBV10-2
CDR3 protein: CASSESGQGFEQFF
CDR3 DNA: TGCGCCAGCAGTGAGTCGGGACAGGGGTTCGAGCAGTTCTTC

J gene: TRBJ1-2
clone size: -
D gene: -
V gene: TRBV11-3
CDR3 protein: CASSSNPGRDYGYTF
CDR3 DNA: TGTGCCAGCAGCTCCAACCCCGGACGGGACTATGGCTACACCTTC

J gene: TRBJ2-5
clone size: -
D gene: -
V gene: TRBV11-2
CDR3 protein: CASSWTFQETQYF
CDR3 DNA: TGTGCCAGCAGCTGGACTTTTCAAGAGACCCAGTACTTC

J gene: TRBJ2-3
clone size: -
D gene: TRBD2
V gene: TRBV5-4
CDR3 protein: CASSNLTAGRTDTQYF
CDR3 DNA: TGTGCCAGCAGTAATTTGACAGCGGGGAGAACAGATACGCAGTATTTT

J gene: TRBJ2-5
clone size: many
D gene: TRBD2
V gene: TRBV5-1
CDR3 protein: CASSSGLAEQETQYF
CDR3 DNA: TGCGCCAGCAGCTCGGGACTAGCGGAACAAGAGACCCAGTACTTC

J gene: TRBJ2-3
clone size: many
D gene: -
V gene: TRBV12-3/TRBV12-4
CDR3 protein: CASGRGLATSTDTQYF
CDR3 DNA: TGTGCCAGCGGGAGAGGTCTTGCTACTAGCACAGATACGCAGTATTTT

J gene: TRBJ2-5
clone size: many
D gene: -
V gene: TRBV28
CDR3 protein: CASSLGVLETQYF
CDR3 DNA: TGTGCCAGCAGTTTGGGAGTTTTGGAGACCCAGTACTTC

J gene: TRBJ2-7
clone size: many
D gene: -
V gene: TRBV20-1
CDR3 protein: CSARGPDSYEQYF
CDR3 DNA: TGCAGTGCTAGAGGGCCAGATAGCTACGAGCAGTACTTC

J gene: TRBJ2-7
clone size: -
D gene: -
V gene: TRBV11-3
CDR3 protein: CASSSQGSGRYEQYF
CDR3 DNA: TGTGCCAGCAGTTCGCAGGGGAGCGGTCGCTACGAGCAGTACTTC

J gene: TRBJ1-5
clone size: many
D gene: -
V gene: TRBV19
CDR3 protein: CASSMGNQPQHF
CDR3 DNA: TGTGCCAGTAGTATGGGAAATCAGCCCCAGCATTTT

J gene: TRBJ2-3
clone size: many
D gene: -
V gene: TRBV3-1
CDR3 protein: CASSPGLRTDTQYF
CDR3 DNA: TGTGCCAGCAGCCCCGGACTCCGCACAGATACGCAGTATTTT

J gene: TRBJ2-1
clone size: -
D gene: TRBD2
V gene: TRBV28
CDR3 protein: CASSFYGLADNEQFF
CDR3 DNA: TGTGCCAGCAGTTTCTACGGACTAGCGGACAATGAGCAGTTCTTC

J gene: TRBJ2-5
clone size: -
D gene: -
V gene: TRBV24-1
CDR3 protein: CATSDPRGDQETQYF
CDR3 DNA: TGTGCCACCAGTGACCCCCGGGGCGACCAAGAGACCCAGTACTTC

J gene: TRBJ1-1
clone size: many
D gene: -
V gene: TRBV12-3/TRBV12-4
CDR3 protein: CASSFGESTEAFF
CDR3 DNA: TGTGCCAGCAGTTTTGGGGAGAGCACTGAAGCTTTCTTT

J gene: TRBJ2-6
clone size: few
D gene: -
V gene: TRBV3-1
CDR3 protein: CASSLSQGSGANVLTF
CDR3 DNA: TGTGCCAGCAGCCTATCTCAGGGCTCTGGGGCCAACGTCCTGACTTTC

J gene: TRBJ2-7
clone size: -
D gene: TRBD2
V gene: TRBV20-1
CDR3 protein: CSARVTSGRPHEQYF
CDR3 DNA: TGCAGTGCTAGAGTAACTAGCGGGAGACCCCACGAGCAGTACTTC

J gene: TRBJ1-5
clone size: few
D gene: -
V gene: TRBV2
CDR3 protein: CAGRLGSGQPQHF
CDR3 DNA: TGTGCCGGCAGGTTGGGGTCCGGTCAGCCCCAGCATTTT

J gene: TRBJ2-2
clone size: many
D gene: -
V gene: TRBV27
CDR3 protein: CASSLSGVAGELFF
CDR3 DNA: TGTGCCAGCAGTTTATCGGGAGTGGCCGGGGAGCTGTTTTTT

J gene: TRBJ2-1
clone size: few
D gene: TRBD2
V gene: TRBV6-2/TRBV6-3
CDR3 protein: CASVERDSYNEQFF
CDR3 DNA: TGTGCCAGCGTGGAGCGGGACTCCTACAATGAGCAGTTCTTC